The 29 T cell receptor beta chains below come from one sample, sequenced in a study of B cell selection in AIRE deficiency. CD4+CD127+ cells were sorted as the conventional CD4 T cells. Clones were read by immunoSEQ multiplex PCR, and TCRdb kept only the in-frame ones, dropping some. The repertoire holds roughly 25,000 clones, with approximately 96% as singletons. The sequenced sample was conventional CD4+ T cells sorted from PBMCs. These receptor sequences come from a human donor with AIRE deficiency.

This rearrangement joins TRBV30 to TRBJ1-1, with unresolved D. Trimming took off 1 base at V and 9 bases at J, with 12 bases between the two ends. The CDR3 spans 12 residues. The germline V gene encodes CDR1 GTSNPN and CDR2 SVGIG (reference sequence). CDR3 DNA sequence: TGTGCCTGGAGTGAGACCGGGTCGCAAGCTTTCTTT. Protein product: CAWSETGSQAFF.

The chain joins TRBV19 to TRBJ2-7; D gene unclear. Per the germline V gene, CDR1 is LNHDA and CDR2 is SQIVND (reference sequence). The length of the CDR3 is 17 residues. V was clipped by 0 bases and J by 6 bases, with 21 bases between them. The CDR3 DNA is TGTGCCAGTAGTATAGATATGTCGAGTCCGCGACGTCCCGAGCAGTACTTC. Translated, it gives CASSIDMSSPRRPEQYF.

The V gene is TRBV5-3, the J gene TRBJ2-2, with 8 nucleotides matching TRBD1. TRBV5-3 is placed among ORFs of uncertain function. The CDR3 sequence is 16 residues long. The junction had 5 bases not matched to a gene; V was cut back by 3 bases and J by 1 base. The CDR3 here is CARSWGDRRNTGELFF. Here the CDR3 DNA reads TGTGCCAGAAGCTGGGGGGACAGGCGGAACACCGGGGAGCTGTTTTTT.

J is TRBJ2-5 and V is TRBV10-3, with D tentatively TRBD2 (6 bases). Trimming shortened V by 2 bases and J by 2 bases, and 15 bases separated the two germline ends. CDR1 is ENHRY, CDR2 SYGVKD, per germline. There are 16 residues in the CDR3. The CDR3 protein is CAISEDRAGGQETQYF. In DNA form, the CDR3 reads TGTGCCATCAGTGAGGACCGGGCTGGGGGGCAAGAGACCCAGTACTTC.

This chain connects TRBV5-1 to TRBJ2-7, with TRBD1 matching 9 bases. With 4 bases clipped from V and 2 bases from J, the junction kept 4 bases outside the gene matches. The germline V gene has CDR1 SGHRS and CDR2 YFSETQ. This CDR3 comprises 14 residues. The CDR3 is CASSTDRGTYEQYF. CDR3 coding DNA: TGCGCCAGCAGCACGGACAGGGGAACCTACGAGCAGTACTTC.

This sequence joins TRBV20-1 and TRBJ2-7, with D uncertain. The V end lost 1 base, the J end lost 2 bases, and 0 bases lay between the germline ends. The V gene's germline CDR1 is DFQATT and CDR2 SNEGSKA (reference sequence). The CDR3 is 10 residues long. CDR3 protein: CSARAYEQYF. The CDR3 nucleotides are TGCAGTGCTAGAGCCTACGAGCAGTACTTC.

This chain uses TRBV19 with TRBJ2-2; 9 nucleotides align to TRBD1. CDR3 length: 17 residues. The V and J ends lost 7 bases and 3 bases, in that order; junction bases with no gene match: 12. Germline CDR1 LNHDA, CDR2 SQIVND (reference sequence). CDR3 loop: CASTSGTGRSDTGELFF. CDR3 in DNA: TGTGCCAGTACCTCCGGGACAGGGAGATCAGACACCGGGGAGCTGTTTTTT.

The chain carries TRBV5-6 and TRBJ1-2; the match to TRBD1 covers 10 bases. Germline V gives CDR1 SGHDT, CDR2 YYEEEE. The CDR3 length is 15 residues. Trimming at V came to 3 bases and at J to 4 bases, leaving 6 bases not matched to a gene. CDR3 nucleotides: TGTGCCAGCAGCTCGACAGGGGGCGGGAGCTATGGCTACACCTTC. It codes for CASSSTGGGSYGYTF.

The V and J genes are TRBV2 and TRBJ2-5; no definite D call. The CDR3 runs to 13 residues. Germline V gene sequence: CDR1 SNHLY, CDR2 FYNNEI. V was shortened by 4 bases and J by 1 base, with 7 bases between the two germline ends. In DNA, the CDR3 is TGTGCCAGCAGTGGCGGTTTCCAAGAGACCCAGTACTTC. Translated: CASSGGFQETQYF.

The chain recombines TRBV2 with TRBJ2-3, with TRBD1 as a possible D gene (5 bases). This CDR3 is built from 14 residues. Germline CDR1 and CDR2: SNHLY and FYNNEI. The V end was cut by 5 bases, the J end by 2 bases, with 11 bases between. The CDR3 is CASSPQGFTDTQYF. DNA for the CDR3: TGTGCCAGCAGTCCTCAGGGTTTCACAGATACGCAGTATTTT.

This sequence joins TRBV7-9 and TRBJ1-4, with D possibly matching TRBD1 (5 bases). V shed 5 bases and J shed 6 bases, with 16 bases lying between them. Germline CDR1 reads SEHNR; CDR2 reads FQNEAQ (reference sequence). This CDR3 comprises 15 residues. The CDR3 loop reads CASSVFGGWDEKLFF. CDR3 coding DNA: TGTGCCAGCAGCGTATTCGGGGGTTGGGATGAAAAACTGTTTTTT.

This clone has a single count. This chain links TRBV7-2 with TRBJ1-5; 8 nucleotides align to TRBD1. Germline V gene sequence: CDR1 SGHTA, CDR2 FQGNSA. The V segment lost 5 bases and the J segment 3 bases; nucleotides outside the gene matches: 3. The length of the CDR3 is 14 residues. The CDR3 reads CASSLGQDNQPQHF. In nucleotides, the CDR3 is TGTGCCAGCAGCCTGGGACAGGACAATCAGCCCCAGCATTTT.

This clone showed up just once. The rearrangement links TRBV25-1 to TRBJ2-1, with TRBD2 identical over 14 bases. With V trimmed by 1 base and J by 7 bases, 0 bases remained unmatched. The germline V gene has CDR1 MGHDK and CDR2 SYGVNS. The CDR3 sequence is 15 residues long. CDR3 coding DNA: TGTGCCAGCAGTGAATGGACTAGCGGGAGGAATGAGCAGTTCTTC. Amino acid sequence: CASSEWTSGRNEQFF.

The gene calls are TRBV7-8 and TRBJ1-2; a weak D match, TRBD1 (5 bases). Germline V CDR1 and CDR2: SGHVS, FQNEAQ. V lost 5 bases and J lost 8, with 15 bases in between. The CDR3 extends over 13 amino acids. CDR3 DNA: TGTGCCAGCAGCGAAGGGACGGTCCCGGGCTACACCTTC. It encodes CASSEGTVPGYTF.

CDR3 loop: CASSVGTSGNTIYF. CDR3 nucleotides: TGTGCCAGCAGCGTAGGAACCTCTGGAAACACCATATATTTT. The rearrangement uses TRBV9 and TRBJ1-3; D uncertain. Trimming pared 0 bases from V and 0 bases from J, leaving 4 bases between. Germline CDR1 is SGDLS and CDR2 is YYNGEE. The CDR3 length is 14 residues.

This chain uses TRBV4-3 with TRBJ2-7; unclear D gene. Germline V gene lookup returns CDR1 LGHNA and CDR2 YSLEER. V dropped 3 bases and J dropped 0 bases, with 12 bases sitting between them. This CDR3 comprises 15 residues. In nucleotides, the CDR3 is TGCGCCAGCAGCCATATGGCCCTAGGCTCCTACGAGCAGTACTTC. It specifies CASSHMALGSYEQYF.

The V call is TRBV13, the J call TRBJ2-4; 10 bases are a match to TRBD2. This CDR3 is 22 amino acids long. The J segment lost 0 bases and the V segment lost 2 bases, leaving 19 bases of the junction unmatched. CDR1 is PRHDT, CDR2 FYEKMQ, per germline (reference sequence). CDR3 amino acids: CASSLRLAGVEGIGTAKNIQYF. The CDR3 nucleotides are TGTGCCAGCAGCTTACGTCTAGCGGGAGTAGAGGGGATAGGGACAGCCAAAAACATTCAGTACTTC. Together with reference TRBV13 and TRBJ2-4, the CDR3 gives the full variable domain: AAGVIQSPRHLIKEKRETATLKCYPIPRHDTVYWYQQGPGQDPQFLISFYEKMQSDKGSIPDRFSAQQFSDYHSELNMSSLELGDSALYFCASSLRLAGVEGIGTAKNIQYFGAGTRLSVL.

This chain uses TRBV7-9 with TRBJ1-2, with D perhaps TRBD1 (5 bases). V was clipped by 5 bases and J by 7 bases, with 14 bases between them. Looked up from germline, CDR1 is SEHNR and CDR2 is FQNEAQ (reference sequence). The CDR3 spans 13 residues. Here the CDR3 DNA reads TGTGCCAGCAGCGAAAGGGGTGGGTTTGGCTACACCTTC. Translation gives CASSERGGFGYTF.

This chain links TRBV28 with TRBJ2-1; D gene unclear. Trimming took off 6 bases at V and 6 bases at J, with 18 bases between the two ends. This CDR3 comprises 15 residues. Per the germline V gene, CDR1 is MDHEN and CDR2 is SYDVKM. The CDR3 nucleotides are TGTGCCAGCAGCCGCCCCGTAGGCAGAGGCAATGAGCAGTTCTTC. It yields the protein CASSRPVGRGNEQFF.

The chain links TRBV5-1 to TRBJ1-4; 10 nucleotides line up with TRBD1. The ends lost 0 bases at V and 7 bases at J; junction bases unmatched: 6. The CDR3 covers 16 residues. Germline-derived CDR1 and CDR2 are SGHRS and YFSETQ. The CDR3 loop reads CASSLAPGQGLEKLFF. CDR3 bases: TGCGCCAGCAGCTTGGCACCGGGACAGGGGCTTGAAAAACTGTTTTTT. Drawing the rest from reference TRBV5-1 and TRBJ1-4, the complete variable domain is KAGVTQTPRYLIKTRGQQVTLSCSPISGHRSVSWYQQTPGQGLQFLFEYFSETQRNKGNFPGRFSGRQFSNSRSEMNVSTLELGDSALYLCASSLAPGQGLEKLFFGSGTQLSVL.

V usage is TRBV28 and J usage is TRBJ2-7; D is possibly TRBD1 or TRBD2 (5 bases each). Per the germline V gene, CDR1 is MDHEN and CDR2 is SYDVKM. The V end lost 7 bases, the J end lost 1 base, and 26 bases lay between the germline ends. The CDR3 runs 18 residues. CDR3 nucleotides: TGTGCCAGCACCCTAAAGCCTTTTGGGGGTGGCAGGTCCTACGAGCAGTACTTC. Protein product: CASTLKPFGGGRSYEQYF.

V is TRBV15 and J is TRBJ1-4; D remains ambiguous. Germline CDR1 reads LNHNV; CDR2 reads YYDKDF (reference sequence). The ends were cut back, 6 bases at V and 0 bases at J, with 14 bases in the middle. The CDR3 runs 16 residues. CDR3 residues: CATRTTQRTTNEKLFF. In nucleotides, the CDR3 is TGTGCCACCAGAACAACACAACGAACAACTAATGAAAAACTGTTTTTT.

The chain uses TRBV27 and TRBJ2-3; 7 bases line up with TRBD2. The CDR3 has 19 residues. The ends lost 7 bases at V and 2 bases at J; junction bases unmatched: 21. CDR1 and CDR2 from the germline V gene are MNHEY and SMNVEV (reference sequence). CDR3 sequence reads: CASTLLADSSTPNTDTQYF. The CDR3 coding sequence is TGTGCCAGCACTCTGCTAGCGGATTCATCAACCCCAAACACAGATACGCAGTATTTT.

The chain carries TRBV7-3 and TRBJ2-3; 8 bases match TRBD2. The CDR3 is 16 amino acids. The junction had 11 bases not matched to a gene; V was cut back by 4 bases and J by 5 bases. Looked up from germline, CDR1 is SGHTA and CDR2 is FQGTGA. The CDR3 reads CASSSGSGGPGDTQYF. In nucleotides, the CDR3 is TGTGCCAGCAGCTCTGGCTCGGGAGGGCCCGGAGATACGCAGTATTTT.

CDR3 nucleotides: TGTGCCAGTAGTATCGGGGGCCTCTCTGGAAACACCATATATTTT. Protein sequence: CASSIGGLSGNTIYF. V and J are TRBV19 and TRBJ1-3; weak D call: TRBD1 (6 bases). This CDR3 region has 15 residues. V was pared by 3 bases and J by 0 bases, with 9 bases between. In germline, CDR1 is LNHDA, CDR2 SQIVND (reference sequence).

The J gene is TRBJ2-7, the V gene TRBV18; 7 nucleotides line up with TRBD1. The CDR3 has 14 residues. Looked up from germline, CDR1 is KGHSH and CDR2 is LQKENI. V was pared by 7 bases and J by 0 bases, with 6 bases of the junction left unmatched. The CDR3 DNA reads TGTGCCAGCTTCCCGACAGGGAGCTCCTACGAGCAGTACTTC. As protein: CASFPTGSSYEQYF.

The V call is TRBV18, the J call TRBJ2-7; D possibly corresponds to TRBD1 (6 bases). Per the germline V gene, CDR1 is KGHSH and CDR2 is LQKENI. This CDR3 contains 16 residues. Trimming shortened V by 3 bases and J by 4 bases, and 19 bases separated the two germline ends. This CDR3 reads CASSPRGSRGPYEQYF. The DNA for the CDR3 is TGTGCCAGCTCACCGAGGGGGTCAAGGGGCCCATACGAGCAGTACTTC.

The gene calls are TRBV6-5 and TRBJ1-2; perhaps TRBD1 as D (5 bases). V was shortened by 6 bases and J by 5 bases, with 10 bases between the two germline ends. Germline CDR1 is MNHEY and CDR2 is SVGAGI. There are 12 residues in the CDR3. The CDR3 is CASSGTDYGYTF. The CDR3 bases are TGTGCCAGCAGCGGGACGGATTATGGCTACACCTTC.

This clone came up once. This chain links TRBV5-6 with TRBJ1-2; maybe TRBD1 (5 bases). Germline CDR1 is SGHDT and CDR2 is YYEEEE. The CDR3 spans 15 residues. Trimming left V 8 bases short and J 3 bases short, with 20 bases between. The CDR3, as DNA: TGTGCCAGTCGAGAAGCCCGGGACGGAGACTATGGCTACACCTTC. It specifies CASREARDGDYGYTF.